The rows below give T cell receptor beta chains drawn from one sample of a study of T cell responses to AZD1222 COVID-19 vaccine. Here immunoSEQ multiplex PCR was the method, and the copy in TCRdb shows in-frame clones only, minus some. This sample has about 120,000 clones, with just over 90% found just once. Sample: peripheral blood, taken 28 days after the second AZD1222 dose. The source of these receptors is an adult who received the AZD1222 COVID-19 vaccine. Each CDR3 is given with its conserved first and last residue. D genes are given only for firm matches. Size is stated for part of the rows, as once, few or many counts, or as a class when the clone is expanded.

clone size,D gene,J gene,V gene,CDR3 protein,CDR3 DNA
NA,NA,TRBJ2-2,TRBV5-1,CASSQPMDSPNTGELFF,TGCGCCAGCAGCCAACCAATGGACAGCCCGAACACCGGGGAGCTGTTTTTT
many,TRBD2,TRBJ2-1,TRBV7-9,CASSLALAGTYNEQFF,TGTGCCAGCAGCTTAGCTCTAGCGGGAACATACAATGAGCAGTTCTTC
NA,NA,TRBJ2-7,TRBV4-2,CASSRGIPRSYEQYF,TGTGCCAGCAGCCGCGGGATCCCGAGATCCTACGAGCAGTACTTC
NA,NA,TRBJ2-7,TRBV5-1,CASSMSYEQYF,TGCGCCAGCAGCATGTCCTACGAGCAGTACTTC
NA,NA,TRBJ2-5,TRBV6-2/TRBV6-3,CASSYKETQYF,TGTGCCAGCAGTTACAAAGAGACCCAGTACTTC
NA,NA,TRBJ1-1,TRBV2,CASRGHSNTEAFF,TGTGCCAGTAGGGGACATTCGAACACTGAAGCTTTCTTT
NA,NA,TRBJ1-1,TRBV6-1,CASSELPFTGMNTEAFF,TGTGCCAGCAGTGAGTTGCCCTTTACAGGGATGAACACTGAAGCTTTCTTT
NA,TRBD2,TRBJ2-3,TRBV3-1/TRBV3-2,CASSHTELAGGAQYF,TGTGCCAGCAGCCACACGGAACTAGCGGGAGGCGCGCAGTATTTT
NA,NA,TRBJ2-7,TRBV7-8,CASSSLALSGQYF,TGTGCCAGCAGCTCGCTAGCCCTTAGTGGGCAGTACTTC
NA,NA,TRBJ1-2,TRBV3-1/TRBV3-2,CASSQGRGRGYGYTF,TGTGCCAGCAGCCAAGGGCGGGGGCGAGGCTATGGCTACACCTTC
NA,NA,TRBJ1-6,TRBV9,CASSVSSGSYNSPLHF,TGTGCCAGCAGCGTATCTTCGGGATCCTATAATTCACCCCTCCACTTT
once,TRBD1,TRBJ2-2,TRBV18,CASSPRGRITGELFF,TGTGCCAGCTCGCCGAGGGGGCGAATCACCGGGGAGCTGTTTTTT
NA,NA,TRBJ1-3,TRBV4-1,CASSPLDASSGNTIYF,TGCGCCAGCAGCCCTTTGGACGCAAGCTCTGGAAACACCATATATTTT
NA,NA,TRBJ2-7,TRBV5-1,CASSLNGVYEQYF,TGCGCCAGCAGCTTGAACGGGGTCTACGAGCAGTACTTC
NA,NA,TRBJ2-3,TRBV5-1,CASSAVPATDTQYF,TGCGCCAGCAGCGCGGTCCCGGCCACAGATACGCAGTATTTT
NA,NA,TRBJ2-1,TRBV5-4,CASSRAEGPYNEQFF,TGTGCCAGCAGCCGAGCAGAGGGTCCGTACAATGAGCAGTTCTTC
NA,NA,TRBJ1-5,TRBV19,CASRRANQPQHF,TGTGCCAGTAGAAGGGCGAATCAGCCCCAGCATTTT
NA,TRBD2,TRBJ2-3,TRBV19,CASSPLAVSTDTQYF,TGTGCCAGTAGTCCCCTAGCGGTAAGCACAGATACGCAGTATTTT
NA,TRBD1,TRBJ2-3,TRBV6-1,CASSDPGQGSADTQYF,TGTGCCAGCAGTGATCCGGGACAGGGGTCAGCAGATACGCAGTATTTT
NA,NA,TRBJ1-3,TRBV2,CASSEAGGSGNTIYF,TGTGCCAGCAGTGAAGCAGGGGGCTCTGGAAACACCATATATTTT
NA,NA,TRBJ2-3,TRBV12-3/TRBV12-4,CASSPFGSDTQYF,TGTGCCAGCAGTCCCTTCGGGTCAGATACGCAGTATTTT
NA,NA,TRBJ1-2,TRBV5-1,CASSLGTDYGYTF,TGCGCCAGCAGCTTAGGGACGGATTATGGCTACACCTTC
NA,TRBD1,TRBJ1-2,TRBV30,CAWSARTGSRYTF,TGTGCCTGGAGTGCGAGGACAGGGAGTCGCTACACCTTC
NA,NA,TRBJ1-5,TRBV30,CAWSEPHVQPQHF,TGTGCCTGGAGTGAGCCCCACGTCCAGCCCCAGCATTTT
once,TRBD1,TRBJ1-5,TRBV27,CASSLSGQTYQPQHF,TGTGCCAGCAGTTTATCGGGACAGACCTATCAGCCCCAGCATTTT
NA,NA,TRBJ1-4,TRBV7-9,CASSFSADATNEKLFF,TGTGCCAGCAGCTTTAGTGCGGATGCAACTAATGAAAAACTGTTTTTT
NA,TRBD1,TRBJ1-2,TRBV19,CASHQGALGYGYTF,TGTGCCAGTCATCAGGGGGCATTGGGCTATGGCTACACCTTC
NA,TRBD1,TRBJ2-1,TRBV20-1,CSASRPEGTGGKKGQFF,TGCAGTGCTAGTCGGCCAGAAGGAACAGGGGGGAAGAAGGGGCAGTTCTTC
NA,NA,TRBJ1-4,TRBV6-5,CASKTTDMREKLFF,TGTGCCAGCAAGACGACAGACATGCGTGAAAAACTGTTTTTT
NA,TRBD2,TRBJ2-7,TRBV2,CASGSGTLLEQYF,TGTGCCAGCGGAAGCGGGACTCTTCTTGAGCAGTACTTC
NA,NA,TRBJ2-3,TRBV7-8,CASSLDPTTDTQYF,TGTGCCAGCAGCTTAGATCCGACCACAGATACGCAGTATTTT
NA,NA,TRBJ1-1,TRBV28,CASSSRRSGLNTEAFF,TGTGCCAGCAGTTCCCGTCGGTCAGGATTGAACACTGAAGCTTTCTTT
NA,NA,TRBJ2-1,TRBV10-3,CAIRTSNEQFF,TGTGCCATCAGGACTAGCAATGAGCAGTTCTTC
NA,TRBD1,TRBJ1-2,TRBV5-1,CASSWGQGYYGYTF,TGCGCCAGCAGCTGGGGACAGGGGTACTATGGCTACACCTTC
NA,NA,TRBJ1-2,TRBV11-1,CASSHEQTGYGYTF,TGTGCCAGCAGCCACGAACAGACGGGCTATGGCTACACCTTC
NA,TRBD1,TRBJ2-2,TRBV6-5,CASRPGQGFTGELFF,TGTGCCAGCAGACCGGGACAGGGATTCACCGGGGAGCTGTTTTTT
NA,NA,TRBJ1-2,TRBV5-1,CASSLQGSTNYGYTF,TGCGCCAGCAGCTTACAGGGTTCCACTAACTATGGCTACACCTTC
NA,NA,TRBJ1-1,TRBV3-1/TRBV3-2,CASSQDVQYPWNTEAFF,TGTGCCAGCAGCCAAGATGTACAGTACCCCTGGAACACTGAAGCTTTCTTT
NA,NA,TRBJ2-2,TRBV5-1,CASSFVGRQGLTGELFF,TGCGCCAGCAGCTTCGTAGGGCGGCAGGGTTTAACCGGGGAGCTGTTTTTT
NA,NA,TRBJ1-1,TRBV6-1,CASSEALGLILRVDAFF,TGTGCCAGCAGTGAAGCGCTAGGGTTAATCTTAAGGGTTGACGCTTTCTTT
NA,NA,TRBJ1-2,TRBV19,CASSIQGTTNYGYTF,TGTGCCAGTAGTATACAGGGAACCACTAACTATGGCTACACCTTC
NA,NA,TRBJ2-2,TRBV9,CASSPHVTGELFF,TGTGCCAGCAGCCCGCACGTGACCGGGGAGCTGTTTTTT
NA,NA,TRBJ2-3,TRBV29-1,CSVTRGSSTDTQYF,TGCAGCGTTACCCGAGGTTCTAGCACAGATACGCAGTATTTT
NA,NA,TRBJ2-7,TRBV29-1,CSVRYPGSYEQYF,TGCAGCGTGCGATATCCAGGCTCCTACGAGCAGTACTTC
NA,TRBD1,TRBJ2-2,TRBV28,CATRTYATGGKLFF,TGTGCCACCCGGACCTACGCTACAGGGGGCAAGCTGTTTTTT
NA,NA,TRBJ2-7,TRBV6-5,CASSRDATSSYEQYF,TGTGCCAGCAGCAGGGACGCAACTTCTTCCTACGAGCAGTACTTC
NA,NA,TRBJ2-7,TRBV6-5,CATRSGPSYEQYF,TGTGCCACCCGCTCCGGACCCTCCTACGAGCAGTACTTC
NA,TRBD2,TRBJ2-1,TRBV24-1,CATSEASGGGNEQFF,TGTGCCACCAGTGAGGCTAGCGGGGGGGGGAATGAGCAGTTCTTC
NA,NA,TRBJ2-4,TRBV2,CASAREDKNIQYF,TGTGCCAGCGCGAGGGAGGACAAAAACATTCAGTACTTC
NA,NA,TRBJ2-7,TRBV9,CASSGRDYEQYF,TGTGCCAGCAGCGGGAGAGACTACGAGCAGTACTTC
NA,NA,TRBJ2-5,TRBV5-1,CASSLPGVQETQYF,TGCGCCAGCAGCTTGCCAGGGGTCCAAGAGACCCAGTACTTC
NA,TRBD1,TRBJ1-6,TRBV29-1,CSVSTGVANSPLHF,TGCAGCGTCTCGACAGGGGTGGCGAATTCACCCCTCCACTTT